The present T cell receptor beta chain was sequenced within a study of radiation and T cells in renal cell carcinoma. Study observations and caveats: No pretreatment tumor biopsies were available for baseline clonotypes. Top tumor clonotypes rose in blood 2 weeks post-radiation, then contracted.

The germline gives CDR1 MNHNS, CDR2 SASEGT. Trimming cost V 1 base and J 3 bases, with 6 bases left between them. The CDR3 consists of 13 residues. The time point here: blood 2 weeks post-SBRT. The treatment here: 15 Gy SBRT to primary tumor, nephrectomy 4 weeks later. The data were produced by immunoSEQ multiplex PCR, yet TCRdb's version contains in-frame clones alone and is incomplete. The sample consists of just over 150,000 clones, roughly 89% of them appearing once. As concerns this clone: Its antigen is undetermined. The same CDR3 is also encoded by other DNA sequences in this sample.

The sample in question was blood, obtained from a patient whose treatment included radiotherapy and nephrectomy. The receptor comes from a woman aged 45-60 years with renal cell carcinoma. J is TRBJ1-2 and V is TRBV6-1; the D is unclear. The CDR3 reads CASSEGRYYGYTF. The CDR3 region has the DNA TGTGCCAGCAGTGAAGGACGGTACTATGGCTACACCTTC.